This is a list of T cell receptor beta chains from one sample in a study of identical twins. Each CDR3 protein is one row after TCRdb ran MiXCR on the 5' RACE reads. The profile shows roughly 1.6 million distinct CDR3 sequences, less than 35% of them singletons. The sample consisted of cord blood. The receptors come from a newborn girl in good health. Both conserved end residues are part of each CDR3. The D gene is left open where the match is weak. The size of a clone is reported for some rows only, either as once, few or many, or as a class for expanded clones.

j_call: TRBJ2-1; v_call: TRBV5-1; clone_size: -; d_call: TRBD2; cdr3_length: 15; cdr3_aa: CASSLDRLAGNEQFF; cdr3_nt: TGCGCCAGCAGCTTGGATCGGCTAGCGGGGAATGAGCAGTTCTTC
j_call: TRBJ1-6; v_call: TRBV5-1; clone_size: -; d_call: -; cdr3_length: 15; cdr3_aa: CASSSVGGWNSPLHF; cdr3_nt: TGCGCCAGCAGCTCGGTAGGAGGATGGAATTCACCCCTCCACTTT
j_call: TRBJ1-2; v_call: TRBV2; clone_size: many; d_call: -; cdr3_length: 12; cdr3_aa: CASSDTYYGYTF; cdr3_nt: TGTGCCAGCAGTGACACCTACTATGGCTACACCTTC
j_call: TRBJ1-2; v_call: TRBV2; clone_size: few; d_call: -; cdr3_length: 16; cdr3_aa: CASSEAGRAGVVGYTF; cdr3_nt: TGTGCCAGCAGTGAAGCGGGCAGGGCAGGGGTAGTTGGCTACACCTTC
j_call: TRBJ1-2; v_call: TRBV4-1; clone_size: few; d_call: -; cdr3_length: 16; cdr3_aa: CASSQEAWTANYGYTF; cdr3_nt: TGCGCCAGCAGCCAAGAGGCATGGACAGCTAACTATGGCTACACCTTC
j_call: TRBJ1-5; v_call: TRBV4-1; clone_size: -; d_call: -; cdr3_length: 14; cdr3_aa: CASSPVEGNQPQHF; cdr3_nt: TGCGCCAGTAGCCCAGTGGAGGGCAATCAGCCCCAGCATTTT
j_call: TRBJ2-7; v_call: TRBV6-1; clone_size: -; d_call: TRBD2; cdr3_length: 14; cdr3_aa: CASSETSGTYEQYF; cdr3_nt: TGTGCCAGCAGTGAGACTAGCGGGACCTACGAGCAGTACTTC
j_call: TRBJ1-1; v_call: TRBV28; clone_size: -; d_call: -; cdr3_length: 12; cdr3_aa: CASSFRGPGAFF; cdr3_nt: TGTGCCAGCAGTTTCAGGGGACCAGGGGCTTTCTTT
j_call: TRBJ2-7; v_call: TRBV3-1; clone_size: few; d_call: -; cdr3_length: 13; cdr3_aa: CASSSGRATEQYF; cdr3_nt: TGTGCCAGCTCCTCGGGGCGCGCTACCGAGCAGTACTTC
j_call: TRBJ2-7; v_call: TRBV11-3; clone_size: -; d_call: TRBD2; cdr3_length: 14; cdr3_aa: CASSLQAGDYEQYF; cdr3_nt: TGTGCCAGCAGCTTACAAGCGGGAGATTACGAGCAGTACTTC
j_call: TRBJ2-1; v_call: TRBV20-1; clone_size: -; d_call: TRBD2; cdr3_length: 12; cdr3_aa: CSETSGKGEQFF; cdr3_nt: TGCAGTGAGACTAGCGGCAAAGGGGAGCAGTTCTTC
j_call: TRBJ1-1; v_call: TRBV10-3; clone_size: -; d_call: -; cdr3_length: 14; cdr3_aa: CAITPVHSNTEAFF; cdr3_nt: TGTGCCATCACCCCGGTACACTCTAACACTGAAGCTTTCTTT
j_call: TRBJ2-5; v_call: TRBV15; clone_size: -; d_call: -; cdr3_length: 15; cdr3_aa: CATSRTKLQGWGQYF; cdr3_nt: TGTGCCACCAGCAGAACAAAACTACAGGGATGGGGGCAGTACTTC
j_call: TRBJ1-6; v_call: TRBV6-2/TRBV6-3; clone_size: few; d_call: -; cdr3_length: 14; cdr3_aa: CASSSGPRGSPLHF; cdr3_nt: TGTGCCAGCAGTTCCGGGCCCCGAGGTTCACCCCTCCACTTT
j_call: TRBJ2-1; v_call: TRBV7-9; clone_size: many; d_call: -; cdr3_length: 17; cdr3_aa: CASSPRVVTVSYNEQFF; cdr3_nt: TGTGCCAGCAGCCCACGGGTAGTCACAGTTTCCTACAATGAGCAGTTCTTC
j_call: TRBJ2-3; v_call: TRBV10-3; clone_size: -; d_call: TRBD2; cdr3_length: 15; cdr3_aa: CAIRGGLAYTDTQYF; cdr3_nt: TGTGCCATCAGGGGGGGACTAGCCTACACAGATACGCAGTATTTT
j_call: TRBJ2-3; v_call: TRBV20-1; clone_size: -; d_call: -; cdr3_length: 14; cdr3_aa: CSARDSGASDTQYF; cdr3_nt: TGCAGTGCTAGAGATTCTGGGGCCTCAGATACGCAGTATTTT
j_call: TRBJ1-2; v_call: TRBV5-1; clone_size: -; d_call: TRBD1; cdr3_length: 14; cdr3_aa: CASSPHDRGYGYTF; cdr3_nt: TGCGCCAGCAGCCCCCACGACAGGGGCTATGGCTACACCTTC
j_call: TRBJ2-1; v_call: TRBV27; clone_size: few; d_call: TRBD2; cdr3_length: 18; cdr3_aa: CASSLVGLAGGSYNEQFF; cdr3_nt: TGTGCCAGCAGTTTAGTGGGACTAGCGGGCGGATCCTACAATGAGCAGTTCTTC
j_call: TRBJ1-5; v_call: TRBV6-6; clone_size: -; d_call: -; cdr3_length: 15; cdr3_aa: CASSYSKGRLEPQHF; cdr3_nt: TGTGCCAGCAGTTACTCGAAAGGACGTTTAGAGCCCCAGCATTTT
j_call: TRBJ1-6; v_call: TRBV12-3/TRBV12-4; clone_size: -; d_call: -; cdr3_length: 16; cdr3_aa: CASSLMGTAYNSPPHF; cdr3_nt: TGTGCCAGCAGCCTTATGGGGACGGCCTATAATTCACCCCCCCACTTT
j_call: TRBJ2-4; v_call: TRBV5-1; clone_size: -; d_call: TRBD1; cdr3_length: 15; cdr3_aa: CASSWTGGAKNIQYF; cdr3_nt: TGCGCCAGCAGCTGGACAGGGGGAGCCAAAAACATTCAGTACTTC
j_call: TRBJ2-7; v_call: TRBV7-2; clone_size: -; d_call: -; cdr3_length: 13; cdr3_aa: CASSLDGIGEQYF; cdr3_nt: TGTGCCAGCAGCTTAGACGGGATCGGTGAGCAGTACTTC
j_call: TRBJ1-1; v_call: TRBV7-8; clone_size: few; d_call: -; cdr3_length: 14; cdr3_aa: CASSFEMRNTEAFF; cdr3_nt: TGTGCCAGCAGCTTTGAGATGAGGAACACTGAAGCTTTCTTT
j_call: TRBJ2-1; v_call: TRBV5-1; clone_size: few; d_call: TRBD2; cdr3_length: 14; cdr3_aa: CASSLTGGLNEQFF; cdr3_nt: TGCGCCAGCAGCTTAACGGGAGGCTTAAATGAGCAGTTCTTC
j_call: TRBJ1-2; v_call: TRBV12-3/TRBV12-4; clone_size: -; d_call: -; cdr3_length: 13; cdr3_aa: CASGPAERYGYTF; cdr3_nt: TGTGCCAGCGGCCCCGCCGAGCGCTATGGCTACACCTTC
j_call: TRBJ1-1; v_call: TRBV20-1; clone_size: few; d_call: -; cdr3_length: 16; cdr3_aa: CSARWGLRPMATEAFF; cdr3_nt: TGCAGTGCCCGTTGGGGACTTCGACCTATGGCGACTGAAGCTTTCTTT
j_call: TRBJ2-1; v_call: TRBV7-2; clone_size: once; d_call: -; cdr3_length: 15; cdr3_aa: CASSLSRGASSEQFF; cdr3_nt: TGTGCCAGCAGCTTATCCAGGGGCGCTAGCTCTGAGCAGTTCTTC